In its sample, the clone carrying this T cell receptor beta chain was seen many times. What it binds is not known. This sample is drawn from a study of breast tumors, draining lymph nodes, adjacent tissues. Findings and caveats of the study: Findings are consistent with lymph node origin and intratumoral expansion of most tumor T cells. Luminal-like breast cancer showed significantly greater tumor-nontumor repertoire similarity than basal-like breast cancer did. That most tumor T cells come from lymph nodes remained unproven. Tumor TCR diversity was below lymph nodes but above nontumor tissue.

V shed 5 bases and J 10 bases; nucleotides not matched to a gene: 5. The CDR3 is 13 amino acids. CDR1 is MNHNY and CDR2 is SVGAGI in the germline V gene (reference sequence). Axillary draining lymph nodes of breast cancer patients supplied the node samples. TCRdb re-called the multiplex PCR reads through MiXCR, storing one row per CDR3 protein. Among 150,000 to 250,000 distinct CDR3 sequences listed, about 32% were seen once. The sequence came from a female donor with breast cancer. Some clones in this sample may be carry-over from other donors' samples. The chain recombines TRBV6-6 with TRBJ1-6; 7 nucleotides agree with TRBD1. The material sequenced was axillary lymph node tissue. CDR3 bases: TGTGCCAGCAGTAGGGGGCGGGACTCACCCCTCCACTTT. Translated: CASSRGRDSPLHF.